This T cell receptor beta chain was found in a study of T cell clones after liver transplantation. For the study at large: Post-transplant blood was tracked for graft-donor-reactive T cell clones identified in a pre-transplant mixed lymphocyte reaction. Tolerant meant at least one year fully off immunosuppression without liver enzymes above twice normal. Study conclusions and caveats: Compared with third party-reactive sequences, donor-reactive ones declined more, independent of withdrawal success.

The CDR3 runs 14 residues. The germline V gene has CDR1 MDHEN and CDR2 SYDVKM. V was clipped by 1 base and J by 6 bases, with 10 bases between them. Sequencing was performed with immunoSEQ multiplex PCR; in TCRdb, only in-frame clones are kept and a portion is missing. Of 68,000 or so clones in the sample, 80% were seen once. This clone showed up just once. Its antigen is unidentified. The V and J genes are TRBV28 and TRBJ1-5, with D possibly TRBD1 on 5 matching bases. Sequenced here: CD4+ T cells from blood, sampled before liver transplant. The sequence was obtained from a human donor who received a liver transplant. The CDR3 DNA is TGTGCCAGCAGTTTATCTTCCGGGGGTCAGCCCCAGCATTTT. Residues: CASSLSSGGQPQHF.